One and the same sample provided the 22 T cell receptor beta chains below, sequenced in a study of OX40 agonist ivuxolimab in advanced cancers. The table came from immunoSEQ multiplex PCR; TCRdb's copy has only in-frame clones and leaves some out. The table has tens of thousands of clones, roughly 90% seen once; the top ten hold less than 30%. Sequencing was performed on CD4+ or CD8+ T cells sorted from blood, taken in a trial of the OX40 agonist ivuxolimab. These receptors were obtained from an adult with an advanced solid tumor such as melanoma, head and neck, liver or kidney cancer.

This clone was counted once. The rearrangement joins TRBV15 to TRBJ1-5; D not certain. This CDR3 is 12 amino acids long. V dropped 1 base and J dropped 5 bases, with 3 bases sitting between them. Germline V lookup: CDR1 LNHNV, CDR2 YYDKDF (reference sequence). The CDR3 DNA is TGTGCCACCAGCAGAGGGGATCAGCCCCAGCATTTT. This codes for CATSRGDQPQHF.

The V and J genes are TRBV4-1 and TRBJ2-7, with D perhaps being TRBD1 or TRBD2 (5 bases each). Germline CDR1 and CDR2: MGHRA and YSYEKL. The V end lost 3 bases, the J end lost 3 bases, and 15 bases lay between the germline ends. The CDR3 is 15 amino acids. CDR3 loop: CASSQSRLGDYEQYF. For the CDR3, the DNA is TGCGCCAGCAGCCAGAGTAGACTGGGGGACTACGAGCAGTACTTC.

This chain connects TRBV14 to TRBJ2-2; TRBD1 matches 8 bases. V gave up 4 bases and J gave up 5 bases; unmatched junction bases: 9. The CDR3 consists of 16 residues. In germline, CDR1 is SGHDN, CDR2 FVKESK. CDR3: CASSPGTGRRTGELFF. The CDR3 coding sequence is TGTGCCAGCAGCCCTGGGACAGGAAGACGAACCGGGGAGCTGTTTTTT.

The DNA of the CDR3 is TGTGCCAGCAGCCCGTCCCCGCTAGGGGCTGACACCGGGGAGCTGTTTTTT. It codes for CASSPSPLGADTGELFF. The V gene is TRBV7-7, the J gene TRBJ2-2; weak D call: TRBD1 (5 bases). V was shortened by 5 bases and J by 3 bases, with 19 bases between the two germline ends. There are 17 residues in the CDR3. Germline-derived CDR1 and CDR2 are SSHAT and FNYEAQ (reference sequence).

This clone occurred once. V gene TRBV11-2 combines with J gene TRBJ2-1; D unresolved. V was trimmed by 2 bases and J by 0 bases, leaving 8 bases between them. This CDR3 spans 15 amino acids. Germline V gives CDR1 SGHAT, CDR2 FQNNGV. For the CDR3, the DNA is TGTGCCAGCAGCTTACCCAGGAGCTCCTACAATGAGCAGTTCTTC. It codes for CASSLPRSSYNEQFF. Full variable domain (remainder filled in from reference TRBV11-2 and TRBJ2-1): EAGVAQSPRYKIIEKRQSVAFWCNPISGHATLYWYQQILGQGPKLLIQFQNNGVVDDSQLPKDRFSAERLKGVDSTLKIQPAKLEDSAVYLCASSLPRSSYNEQFFGPGTRLTVL.

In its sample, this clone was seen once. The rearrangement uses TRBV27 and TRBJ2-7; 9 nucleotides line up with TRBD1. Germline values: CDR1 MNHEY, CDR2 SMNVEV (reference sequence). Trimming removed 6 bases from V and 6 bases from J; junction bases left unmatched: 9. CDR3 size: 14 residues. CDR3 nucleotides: TGTGCCAGCAGGGAGACAGGGGGTTTGTCCGAGCAGTACTTC. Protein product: CASRETGGLSEQYF.

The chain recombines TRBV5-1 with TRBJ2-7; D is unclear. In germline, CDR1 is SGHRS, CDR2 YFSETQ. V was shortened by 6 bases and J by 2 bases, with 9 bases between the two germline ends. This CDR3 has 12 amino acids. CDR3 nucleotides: TGCGCCAGCACGGGCCAAGCCTACGAGCAGTACTTC. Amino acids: CASTGQAYEQYF.

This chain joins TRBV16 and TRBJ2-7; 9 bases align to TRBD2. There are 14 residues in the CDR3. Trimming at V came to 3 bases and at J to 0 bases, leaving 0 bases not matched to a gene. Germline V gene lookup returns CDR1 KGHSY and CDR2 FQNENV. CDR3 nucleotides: TGTGCCAGCAGCCATAGCGGGGGCTCCTACGAGCAGTACTTC. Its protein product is CASSHSGGSYEQYF. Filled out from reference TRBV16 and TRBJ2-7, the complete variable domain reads GEEVAQTPKHLVRGEGQKAKLYCAPIKGHSYVFWYQQVLKNEFKFLISFQNENVFDETGMPKERFSAKCLPNSPCSLEIQATKLEDSAVYFCASSHSGGSYEQYFGPGTRLTVT.

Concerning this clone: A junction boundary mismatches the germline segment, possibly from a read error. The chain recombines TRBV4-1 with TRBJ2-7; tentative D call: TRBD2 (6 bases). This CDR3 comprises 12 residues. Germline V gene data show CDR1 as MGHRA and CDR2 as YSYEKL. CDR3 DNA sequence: TGCGCCAGCAGCCAAGGGACGGGGGAGCGGTACTTC. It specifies CASSQGTGERYF.

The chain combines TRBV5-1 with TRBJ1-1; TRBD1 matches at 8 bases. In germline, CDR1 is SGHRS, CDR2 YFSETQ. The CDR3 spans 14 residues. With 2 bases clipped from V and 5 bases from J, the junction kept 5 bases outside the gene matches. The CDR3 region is CASSLVQGGTEAFF. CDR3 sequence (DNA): TGCGCCAGCAGCTTAGTACAGGGGGGGACTGAAGCTTTCTTT.

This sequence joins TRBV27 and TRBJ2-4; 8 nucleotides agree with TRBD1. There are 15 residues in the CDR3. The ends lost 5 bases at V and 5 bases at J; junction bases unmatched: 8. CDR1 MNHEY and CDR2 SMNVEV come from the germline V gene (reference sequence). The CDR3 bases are TGTGCCAGCAGTCAGGGGGCGGTGGTGGAAAACATTCAGTACTTC. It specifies CASSQGAVVENIQYF.

The CDR3 DNA sequence: TGTGCCAGCACGCTTGGTAGTCAGCCCCAGCATTTT. It codes for CASTLGSQPQHF. The V and J genes are TRBV19 and TRBJ1-5; D unresolved. The CDR3 is 12 amino acids. Trimming took 9 bases from V and 6 from J, leaving 12 bases between them. The V gene's germline CDR1 is LNHDA and CDR2 SQIVND (reference sequence).

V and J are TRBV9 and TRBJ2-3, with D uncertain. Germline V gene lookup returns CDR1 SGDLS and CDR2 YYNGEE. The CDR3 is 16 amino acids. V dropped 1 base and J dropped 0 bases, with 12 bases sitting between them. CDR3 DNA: TGTGCCAGCAGCGTAAGGCGGTTTGCCAGCACAGATACGCAGTATTTT. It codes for CASSVRRFASTDTQYF.

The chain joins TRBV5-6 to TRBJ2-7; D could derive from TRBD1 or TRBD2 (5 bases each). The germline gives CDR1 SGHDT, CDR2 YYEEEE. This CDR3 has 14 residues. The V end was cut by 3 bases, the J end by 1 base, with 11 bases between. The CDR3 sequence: CASSSGRASYEQYF. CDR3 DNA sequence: TGTGCCAGCAGCTCGGGACGGGCGTCCTACGAGCAGTACTTC.

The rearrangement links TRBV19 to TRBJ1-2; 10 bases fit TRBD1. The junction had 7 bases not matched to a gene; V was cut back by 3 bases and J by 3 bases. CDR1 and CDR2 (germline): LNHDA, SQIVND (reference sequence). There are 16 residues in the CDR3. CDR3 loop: CASSIFAGTGDYGYTF. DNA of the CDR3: TGTGCCAGTAGTATCTTTGCAGGGACAGGGGACTATGGCTACACCTTC.

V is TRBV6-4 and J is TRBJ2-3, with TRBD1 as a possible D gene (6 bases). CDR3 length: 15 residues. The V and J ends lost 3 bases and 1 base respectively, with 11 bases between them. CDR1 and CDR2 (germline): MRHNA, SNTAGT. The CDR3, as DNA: TGTGCCAGCAGTGAAGGGGGATCTGGCACAGATACGCAGTATTTT. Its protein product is CASSEGGSGTDTQYF.

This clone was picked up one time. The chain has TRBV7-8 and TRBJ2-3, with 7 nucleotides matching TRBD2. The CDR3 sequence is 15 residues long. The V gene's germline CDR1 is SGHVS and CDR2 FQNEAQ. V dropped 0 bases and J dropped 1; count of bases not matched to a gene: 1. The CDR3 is CASSLASGRTDTQYF. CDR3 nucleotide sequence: TGTGCCAGCAGCTTAGCTAGCGGGCGCACAGATACGCAGTATTTT.

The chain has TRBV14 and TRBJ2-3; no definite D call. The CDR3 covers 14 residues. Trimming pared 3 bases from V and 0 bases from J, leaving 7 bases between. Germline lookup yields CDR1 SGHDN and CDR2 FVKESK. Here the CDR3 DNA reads TGTGCCAGCAGCCAGTTTCATAGCACAGATACGCAGTATTTT. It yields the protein CASSQFHSTDTQYF. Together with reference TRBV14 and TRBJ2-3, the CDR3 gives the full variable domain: EAGVTQFPSHSVIEKGQTVTLRCDPISGHDNLYWYRRVMGKEIKFLLHFVKESKQDESGMPNNRFLAERTGGTYSTLKVQPAELEDSGVYFCASSQFHSTDTQYFGPGTRLTVL.

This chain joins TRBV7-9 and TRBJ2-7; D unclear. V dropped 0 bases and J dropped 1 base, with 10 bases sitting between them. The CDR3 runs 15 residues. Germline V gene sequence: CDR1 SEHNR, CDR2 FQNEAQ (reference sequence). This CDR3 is CASSLALSKSYEQYF. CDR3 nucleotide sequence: TGTGCCAGCAGCTTAGCGCTTTCCAAGTCCTACGAGCAGTACTTC.

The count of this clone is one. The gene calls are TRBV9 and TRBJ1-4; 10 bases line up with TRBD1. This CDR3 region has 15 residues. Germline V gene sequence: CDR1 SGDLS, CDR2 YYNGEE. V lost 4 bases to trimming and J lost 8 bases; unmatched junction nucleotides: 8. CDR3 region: CASSLGQGLGEKLFF. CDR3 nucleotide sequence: TGTGCCAGCAGCTTGGGACAGGGGTTAGGGGAAAAACTGTTTTTT. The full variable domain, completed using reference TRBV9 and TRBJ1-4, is DSGVTQTPKHLITATGQRVTLRCSPRSGDLSVYWYQQSLDQGLQFLIQYYNGEERAKGNILERFSAQQFPDLHSELNLSSLELGDSALYFCASSLGQGLGEKLFFGSGTQLSVL.

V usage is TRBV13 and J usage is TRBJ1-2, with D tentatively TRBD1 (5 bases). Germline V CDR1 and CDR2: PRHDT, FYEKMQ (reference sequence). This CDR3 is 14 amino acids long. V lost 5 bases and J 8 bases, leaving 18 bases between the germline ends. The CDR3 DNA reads TGTGCCAGCAGCCAAAGGGGCAGGGTAGACGGCTACACCTTC. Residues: CASSQRGRVDGYTF.

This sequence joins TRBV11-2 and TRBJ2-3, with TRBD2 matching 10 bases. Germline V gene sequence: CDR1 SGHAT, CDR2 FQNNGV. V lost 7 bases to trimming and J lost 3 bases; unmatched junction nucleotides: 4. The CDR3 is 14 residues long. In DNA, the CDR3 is TGTGCCAGCATGGGACTAGCGAAGACAGATACGCAGTATTTT. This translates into CASMGLAKTDTQYF.